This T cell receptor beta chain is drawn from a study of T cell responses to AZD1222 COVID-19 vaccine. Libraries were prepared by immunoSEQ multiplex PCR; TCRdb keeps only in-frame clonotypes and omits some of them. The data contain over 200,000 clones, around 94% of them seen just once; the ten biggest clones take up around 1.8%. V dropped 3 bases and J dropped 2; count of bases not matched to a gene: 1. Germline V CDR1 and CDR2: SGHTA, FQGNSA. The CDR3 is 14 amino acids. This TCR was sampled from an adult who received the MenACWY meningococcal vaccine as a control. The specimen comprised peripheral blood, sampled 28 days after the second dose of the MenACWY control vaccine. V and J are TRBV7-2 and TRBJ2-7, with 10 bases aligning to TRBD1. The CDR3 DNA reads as TGTGCCAGCAGCTTGGGACAGGGGACCTACGAGCAGTACTTC. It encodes CASSLGQGTYEQYF. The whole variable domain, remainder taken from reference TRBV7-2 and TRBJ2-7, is GAGVSQSPSNKVTEKGKDVELRCDPISGHTALYWYRQSLGQGLEFLIYFQGNSAPDKSGLPSDRFSAERTGGSVSTLTIQRTQQEDSAVYLCASSLGQGTYEQYFGPGTRLTVT.